This T cell receptor (beta chain) came from a study of regulatory T cells in long-lasting Graves disease. According to the study, TCR beta libraries were built with iRepertoire HTBI primers and CDR3-region Arm-PCR. TCRdb itself ran the multiplex PCR reads through MiXCR, one entry per CDR3 protein. The sample records hundreds of thousands of distinct CDR3 sequences, around an eighth being singletons. General study results and limits: It was in persistent disease that TRBV28, TRBJ1-2 and TRBJ2-5 were favored. Results may be inaccurate due to the small sample size.

Germline CDR1 is MNHEY and CDR2 is SMNVEV (reference sequence). Trimming pared 3 bases from V and 7 bases from J, leaving 10 bases between. This CDR3 spans 13 amino acids. The time point denotes: newly diagnosed GD, antithyroid drugs for less than 3 months. PBMC-derived RNA was used for the TCR library. This clonotype was seen repeatedly, ten times or more. Its antigen is unknown. This same sample was also part of a study on T cells in Graves' hyperthyroidism and ophthalmopathy. As reported in that work: Patients counted as stable if ophthalmopathy did not develop within 18 months. Model output signaled ophthalmopathy a median 6.5 months ahead of onset.

The sequencing here drew on peripheral blood mononuclear cells (PBMCs), taken at new diagnosis, from a patient treated with antithyroid drugs. The TCR originated in a man aged 25-45 years with Graves disease. The V gene is TRBV27, the J gene TRBJ2-1; no definite D call. The DNA of the CDR3 is TGTGCCAGCAGTTTCTGGGATTCGAATGAGCAGTTCTTC. Encoded protein: CASSFWDSNEQFF.